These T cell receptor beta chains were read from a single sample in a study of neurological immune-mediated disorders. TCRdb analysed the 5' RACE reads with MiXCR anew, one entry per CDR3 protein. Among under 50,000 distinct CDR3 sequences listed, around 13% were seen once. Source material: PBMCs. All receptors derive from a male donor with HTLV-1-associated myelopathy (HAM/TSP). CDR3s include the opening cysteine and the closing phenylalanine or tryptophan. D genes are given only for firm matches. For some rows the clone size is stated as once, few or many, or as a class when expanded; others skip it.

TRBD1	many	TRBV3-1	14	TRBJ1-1	CASSQDGTATEAFF	TGTGCCAGCAGCCAGGACGGGACAGCCACTGAAGCTTTCTTT
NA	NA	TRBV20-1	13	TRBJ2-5	CSAARGLGQTQYF	TGCAGTGCCGCTCGGGGTTTGGGACAGACCCAGTACTTC
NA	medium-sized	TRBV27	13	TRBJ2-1	CASSARVSNEQFF	TGTGCCAGCAGTGCCCGGGTCTCGAATGAGCAGTTCTTC
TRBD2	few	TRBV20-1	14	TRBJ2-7	CSASRTSRGYEQYF	TGCAGTGCTTCCCGGACTAGTCGGGGCTACGAGCAGTACTTC
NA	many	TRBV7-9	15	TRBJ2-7	CASSLSGTSTSEQYF	TGTGCCAGCAGCTTATCCGGGACCAGCACTAGCGAGCAGTACTTC
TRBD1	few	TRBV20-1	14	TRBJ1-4	CSALGTALNEKLFF	TGCAGTGCTCTGGGGACAGCGCTTAATGAAAAACTGTTTTTT
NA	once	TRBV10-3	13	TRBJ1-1	CAIRRDLNTEAFF	TGTGCCATCAGGAGGGACTTGAACACTGAAGCTTTCTTT
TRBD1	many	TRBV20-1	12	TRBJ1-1	CSAAGTGSEAFF	TGCAGTGCAGCCGGGACAGGGTCTGAAGCTTTCTTT
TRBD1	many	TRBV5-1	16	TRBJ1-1	CASSGPGQGRGTEAFF	TGCGCCAGCAGCGGACCGGGACAGGGTAGGGGCACTGAAGCTTTCTTT
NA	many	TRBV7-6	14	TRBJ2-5	CASNTGTHQETQYF	TGTGCCAGCAACACCGGGACTCACCAAGAGACCCAGTACTTC
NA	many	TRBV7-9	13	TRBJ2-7	CASSPRGSPEQYF	TGTGCCAGCAGCCCTAGGGGGTCCCCCGAGCAGTACTTC
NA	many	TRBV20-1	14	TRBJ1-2	CSTQGWGSSYGYTF	TGCAGTACCCAAGGGTGGGGTAGTAGCTATGGCTACACCTTC
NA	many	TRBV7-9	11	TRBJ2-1	CASGMTDTQFF	TGTGCCAGCGGTATGACGGACACGCAGTTCTTC
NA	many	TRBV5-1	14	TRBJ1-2	CASSLQFSDYGYTF	TGCGCCAGCAGTCTTCAGTTCTCCGACTATGGCTACACCTTC
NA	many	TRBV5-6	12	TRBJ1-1	CASSVLRAAAFF	TGTGCCAGCAGCGTCCTCCGGGCGGCAGCTTTCTTT
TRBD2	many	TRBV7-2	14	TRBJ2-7	CASSRTSGGYEQYF	TGTGCCAGCAGCCGAACTAGCGGGGGATACGAGCAGTACTTC
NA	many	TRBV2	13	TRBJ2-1	CASRGESYNEQFF	TGTGCCAGCAGGGGGGAATCCTACAATGAGCAGTTCTTC
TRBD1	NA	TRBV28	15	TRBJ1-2	CASTAPGQIFYGYTF	TGTGCCAGCACAGCACCGGGACAGATTTTCTATGGCTACACCTTC
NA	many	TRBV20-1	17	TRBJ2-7	CSARDARGEPPSYEQYF	TGCAGTGCTAGAGATGCGCGGGGAGAACCCCCTTCCTACGAGCAGTACTTC
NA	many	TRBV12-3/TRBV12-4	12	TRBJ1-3	CASMKAGNTIYF	TGTGCCAGCATGAAGGCCGGAAACACCATATATTTT
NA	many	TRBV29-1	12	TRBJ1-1	CSVVRAVGEAFF	TGCAGCGTTGTGAGGGCCGTCGGGGAAGCTTTCTTT
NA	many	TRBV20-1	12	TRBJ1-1	CSASTGRTEAFF	TGCAGTGCTTCTACAGGGAGGACTGAAGCTTTCTTT
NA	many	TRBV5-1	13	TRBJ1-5	CASSWDGNQPQHF	TGCGCCAGCAGTTGGGACGGTAATCAGCCCCAGCATTTT
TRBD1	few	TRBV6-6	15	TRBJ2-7	CASHLKSGGLYEQYF	TGTGCCAGCCATCTAAAATCAGGGGGCCTATACGAGCAGTACTTC
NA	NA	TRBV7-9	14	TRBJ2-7	CASKPDRTRYEQYF	TGTGCCAGCAAGCCTGACAGGACCCGATACGAGCAGTACTTC
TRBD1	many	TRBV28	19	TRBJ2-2	CASSLVAWTGGRSTGELFF	TGTGCCAGCAGTTTAGTAGCTTGGACAGGGGGTAGAAGCACCGGGGAGCTGTTTTTT
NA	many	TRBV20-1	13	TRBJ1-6	CSASQGANSPLHF	TGCAGTGCTAGTCAAGGGGCTAATTCACCCCTCCACTTT
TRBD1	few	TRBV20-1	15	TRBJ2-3	CSAPVRGRSTDTQYF	TGCAGTGCCCCAGTCAGGGGGCGAAGCACAGATACGCAGTATTTT
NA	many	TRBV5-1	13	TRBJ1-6	CASSLRTNSPLHF	TGCGCCAGCAGCTTGAGGACTAATTCACCCCTCCACTTT
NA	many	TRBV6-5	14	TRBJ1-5	CASKRGPEVQPQHF	TGTGCCTCGAAAAGGGGTCCTGAGGTTCAGCCCCAGCATTTT
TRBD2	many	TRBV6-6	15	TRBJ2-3	CASKLAGGLTDTQYF	TGTGCCAGCAAACTAGCGGGGGGACTCACAGATACGCAGTATTTT
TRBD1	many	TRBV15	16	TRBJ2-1	CATSRARGDRGNEQFF	TGTGCCACCAGCAGAGCTAGGGGGGACAGGGGCAATGAGCAGTTCTTC
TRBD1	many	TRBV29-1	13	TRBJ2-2	CSVRTGDNGELFF	TGCAGCGTTCGGACAGGGGACAACGGGGAGCTGTTTTTT
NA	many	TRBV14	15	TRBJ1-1	CASSKDPAGLTEAFF	TGTGCCAGCAGCAAAGATCCGGCCGGCCTCACTGAAGCTTTCTTT
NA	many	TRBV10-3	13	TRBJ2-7	CAISAVDNYEQYF	TGTGCCATCAGTGCTGTTGACAACTACGAGCAGTACTTC
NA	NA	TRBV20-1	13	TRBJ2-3	CSAPQGPQDTQYF	TGCAGTGCCCCACAGGGCCCCCAGGATACGCAGTATTTT
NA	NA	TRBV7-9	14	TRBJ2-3	CASSLVSRVDTQYF	TGTGCCAGCAGCTTAGTGTCCAGAGTAGATACGCAGTATTTT
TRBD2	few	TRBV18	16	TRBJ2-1	CASSPERGGLSSEQFF	TGTGCCAGCTCACCAGAGCGGGGGGGCCTGTCCAGTGAGCAGTTCTTC
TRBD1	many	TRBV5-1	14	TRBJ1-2	CASSLGTDNYGYTF	TGCGCCAGCAGCTTAGGGACAGATAACTATGGCTACACCTTC
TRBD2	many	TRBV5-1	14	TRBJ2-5	CASSLGGGEETQYF	TGCGCCAGCAGCTTGGGCGGGGGAGAAGAGACCCAGTACTTC
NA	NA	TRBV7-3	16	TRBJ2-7	CASSLLGWTEDNEQYF	TGTGCCAGCAGCTTATTAGGTTGGACGGAAGACAACGAGCAGTACTTC
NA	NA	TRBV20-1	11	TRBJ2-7	CSAGSSYEQYF	TGCAGTGCAGGGAGCTCCTACGAGCAGTACTTC
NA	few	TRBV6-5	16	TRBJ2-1	CASSGVGASSYNEQFF	TGTGCCAGCAGCGGAGTGGGCGCTAGCTCCTACAATGAGCAGTTCTTC
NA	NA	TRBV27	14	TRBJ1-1	CSSSLEGGGTEAFF	TGTTCCAGCAGTTTAGAAGGGGGGGGGACTGAAGCTTTCTTT
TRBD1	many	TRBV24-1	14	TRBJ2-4	CATSDSGQGNIQYF	TGTGCCACCAGTGATTCGGGACAGGGGAACATTCAGTACTTC
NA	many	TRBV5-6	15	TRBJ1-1	CASSLGSGTNTEAFF	TGTGCCAGCAGCTTGGGGAGTGGGACAAACACTGAAGCTTTCTTT
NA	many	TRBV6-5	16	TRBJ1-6	CASSYGGGSYNSPLHF	TGTGCCAGCAGTTACGGAGGGGGCTCCTATAATTCACCCCTCCACTTT